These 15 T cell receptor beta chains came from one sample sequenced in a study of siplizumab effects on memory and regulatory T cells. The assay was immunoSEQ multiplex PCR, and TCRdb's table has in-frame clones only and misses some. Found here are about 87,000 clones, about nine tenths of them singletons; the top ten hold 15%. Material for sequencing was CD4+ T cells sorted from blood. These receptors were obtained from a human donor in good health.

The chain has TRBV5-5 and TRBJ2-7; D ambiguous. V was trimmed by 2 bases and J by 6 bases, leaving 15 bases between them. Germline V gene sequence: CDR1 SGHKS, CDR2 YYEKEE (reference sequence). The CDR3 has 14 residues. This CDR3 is CASSLKLLTPEQYF. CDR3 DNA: TGTGCCAGCAGCTTAAAGCTACTGACCCCCGAGCAGTACTTC.

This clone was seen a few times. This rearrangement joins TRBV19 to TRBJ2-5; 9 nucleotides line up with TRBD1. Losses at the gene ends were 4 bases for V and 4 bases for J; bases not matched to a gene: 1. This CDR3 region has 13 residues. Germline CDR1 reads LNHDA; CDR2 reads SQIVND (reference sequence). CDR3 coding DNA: TGTGCCAGTAGTACGGGACAGGGAGAGACCCAGTACTTC. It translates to CASSTGQGETQYF.

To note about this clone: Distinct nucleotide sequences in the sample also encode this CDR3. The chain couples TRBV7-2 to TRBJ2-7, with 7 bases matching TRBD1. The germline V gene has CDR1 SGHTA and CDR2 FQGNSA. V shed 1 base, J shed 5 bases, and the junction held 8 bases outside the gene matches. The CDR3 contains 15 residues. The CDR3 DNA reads TGTGCCAGCAGCTTAGAGAGGGGGCGGCGAGACGAGCAGTACTTC. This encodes CASSLERGRRDEQYF.

For the CDR3, the DNA is TGTGCCATCAGTGAGTCCCCCTACGAGCAGTACTTC. Residues: CAISESPYEQYF. The rearrangement uses TRBV10-3 and TRBJ2-7, with unresolved D. The CDR3 runs to 12 residues. V was cut by 0 bases and J by 2 bases, with 2 bases left in between. Germline V CDR1 and CDR2: ENHRY, SYGVKD.

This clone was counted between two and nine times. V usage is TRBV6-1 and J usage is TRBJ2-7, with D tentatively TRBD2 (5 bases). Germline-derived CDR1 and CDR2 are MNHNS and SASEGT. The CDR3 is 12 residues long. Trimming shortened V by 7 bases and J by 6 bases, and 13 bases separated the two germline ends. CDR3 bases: TGTGCCAGCACCAAGGACTTCTTCGAGCAGTACTTC. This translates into CASTKDFFEQYF.

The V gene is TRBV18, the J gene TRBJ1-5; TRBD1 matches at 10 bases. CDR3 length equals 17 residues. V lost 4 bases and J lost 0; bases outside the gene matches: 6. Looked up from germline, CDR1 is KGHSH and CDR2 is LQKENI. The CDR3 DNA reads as TGTGCCAGCTCACGGACAGGGGGACTCTTTAGCAATCAGCCCCAGCATTTT. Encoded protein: CASSRTGGLFSNQPQHF.

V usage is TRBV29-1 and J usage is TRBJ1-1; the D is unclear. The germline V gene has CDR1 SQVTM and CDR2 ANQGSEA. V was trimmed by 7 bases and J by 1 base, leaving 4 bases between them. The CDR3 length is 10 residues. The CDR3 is CSAGNTEAFF. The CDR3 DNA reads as TGCAGCGCAGGGAACACTGAAGCTTTCTTT.

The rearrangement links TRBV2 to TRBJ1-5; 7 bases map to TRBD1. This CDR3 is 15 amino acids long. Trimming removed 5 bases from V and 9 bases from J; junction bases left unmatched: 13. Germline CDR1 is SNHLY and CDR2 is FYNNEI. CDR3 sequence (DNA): TGTGCCAGCAGTCGTAGGGGACAGAGTCTCGGGCCCCAGCATTTT. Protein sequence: CASSRRGQSLGPQHF. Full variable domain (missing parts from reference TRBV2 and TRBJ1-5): EPEVTQTPSHQVTQMGQEVILRCVPISNHLYFYWYRQILGQKVEFLVSFYNNEISEKSEIFDDQFSVERPDGSNFTLKIRSTKLEDSAMYFCASSRRGQSLGPQHFGDGTRLSIL.

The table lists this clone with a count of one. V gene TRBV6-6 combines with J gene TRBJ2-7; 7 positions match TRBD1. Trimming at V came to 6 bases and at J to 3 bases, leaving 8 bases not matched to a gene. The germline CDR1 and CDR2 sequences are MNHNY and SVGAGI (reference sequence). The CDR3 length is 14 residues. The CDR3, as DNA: TGTGCCAGCAGCCCGGGACAGCGGCTCTACGAGCAGTACTTC. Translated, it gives CASSPGQRLYEQYF.

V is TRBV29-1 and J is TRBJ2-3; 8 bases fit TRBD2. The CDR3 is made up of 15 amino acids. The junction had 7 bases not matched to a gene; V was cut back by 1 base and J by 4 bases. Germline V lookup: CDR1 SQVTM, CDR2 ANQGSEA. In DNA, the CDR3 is TGCAGCGTTGAAGTGGGTAGCGGGGCCCCAGATACGCAGTATTTT. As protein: CSVEVGSGAPDTQYF.

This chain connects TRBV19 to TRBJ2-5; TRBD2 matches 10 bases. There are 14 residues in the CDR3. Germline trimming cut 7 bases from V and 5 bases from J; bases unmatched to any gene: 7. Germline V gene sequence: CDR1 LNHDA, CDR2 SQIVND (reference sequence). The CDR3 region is CASKASGSFETQYF. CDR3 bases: TGTGCCAGTAAGGCTAGCGGGAGTTTTGAGACCCAGTACTTC. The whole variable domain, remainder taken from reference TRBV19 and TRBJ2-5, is DGGITQSPKYLFRKEGQNVTLSCEQNLNHDAMYWYRQDPGQGLRLIYYSQIVNDFQKGDIAEGYSVSREKKESFPLTVTSAQKNPTAFYLCASKASGSFETQYFGPGTRLLVL.

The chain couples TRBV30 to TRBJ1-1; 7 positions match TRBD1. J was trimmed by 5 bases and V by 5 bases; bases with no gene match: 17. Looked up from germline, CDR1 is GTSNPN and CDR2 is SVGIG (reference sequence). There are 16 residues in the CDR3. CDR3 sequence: CAWVPVEGAAGTEAFF. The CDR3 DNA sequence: TGTGCCTGGGTCCCAGTCGAGGGGGCGGCGGGGACTGAAGCTTTCTTT.

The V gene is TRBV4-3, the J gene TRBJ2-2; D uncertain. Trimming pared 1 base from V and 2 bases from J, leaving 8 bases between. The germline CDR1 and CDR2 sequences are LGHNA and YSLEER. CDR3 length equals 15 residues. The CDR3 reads CASSQGTDNTGELFF. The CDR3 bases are TGCGCCAGCAGCCAAGGGACGGATAACACCGGGGAGCTGTTTTTT.

The CDR3 loop reads CASSPLWDRGIHGYTF. CDR3 sequence (DNA): TGTGCCAGCAGCCCTCTGTGGGACAGGGGGATTCATGGCTACACCTTC. The genes are TRBV14 and TRBJ1-2; 11 positions match TRBD1. Germline V gene lookup returns CDR1 SGHDN and CDR2 FVKESK. This CDR3 has 16 residues. Trimming removed 4 bases from V and 6 bases from J; junction bases left unmatched: 10.

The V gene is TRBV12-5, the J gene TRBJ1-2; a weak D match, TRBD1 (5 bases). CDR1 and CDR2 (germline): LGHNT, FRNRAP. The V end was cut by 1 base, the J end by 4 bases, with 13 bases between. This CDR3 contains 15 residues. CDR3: CASGLGLPGGYGYTF. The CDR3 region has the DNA TGTGCTAGTGGTTTGGGATTACCTGGGGGCTATGGCTACACCTTC.